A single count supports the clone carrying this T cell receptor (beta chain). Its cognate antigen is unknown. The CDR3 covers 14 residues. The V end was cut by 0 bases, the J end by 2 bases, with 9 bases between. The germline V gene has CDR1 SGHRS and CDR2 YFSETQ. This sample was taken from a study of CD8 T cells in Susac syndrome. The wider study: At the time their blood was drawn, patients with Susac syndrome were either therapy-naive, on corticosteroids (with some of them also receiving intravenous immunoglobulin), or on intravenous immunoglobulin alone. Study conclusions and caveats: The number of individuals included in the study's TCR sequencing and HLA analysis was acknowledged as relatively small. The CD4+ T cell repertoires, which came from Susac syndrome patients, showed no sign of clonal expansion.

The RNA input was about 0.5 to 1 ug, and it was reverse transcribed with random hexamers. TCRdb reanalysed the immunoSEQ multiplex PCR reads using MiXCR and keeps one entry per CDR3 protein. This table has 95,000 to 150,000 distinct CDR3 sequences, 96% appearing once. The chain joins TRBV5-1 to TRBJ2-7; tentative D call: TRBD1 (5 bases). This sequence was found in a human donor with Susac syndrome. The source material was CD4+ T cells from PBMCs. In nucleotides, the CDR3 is TGCGCCAGCAGCTTGGAAGGGGCCCCCTACGAGCAGTACTTC. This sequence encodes CASSLEGAPYEQYF.